Below, 7 T cell receptor beta chains from the same sample are listed, as sequenced in a study of blood T cell repertoires in COVID-19. Clones were sequenced by immunoSEQ multiplex PCR, and TCRdb holds only the in-frame ones, with some missing. The data show 300,000 to 400,000 clones, around 91% seen once. Source material: peripheral blood. The receptors shown here come from a woman younger than 30 who had recovered from COVID-19.

This clone was detected a few times. V is TRBV19 and J is TRBJ1-5; TRBD1 matches at 9 bases. The V gene's germline CDR1 is LNHDA and CDR2 SQIVND (reference sequence). The V gene end was trimmed by 4 bases and the J gene end by 2 bases; junction bases not matched to a gene: 0. The CDR3 is 14 residues long. CDR3 bases: TGTGCCAGTAGTAGGGACAGGGGCAATCAGCCCCAGCATTTT. Protein product: CASSRDRGNQPQHF. The whole variable domain, filled in from reference TRBV19 and TRBJ1-5, reads DGGITQSPKYLFRKEGQNVTLSCEQNLNHDAMYWYRQDPGQGLRLIYYSQIVNDFQKGDIAEGYSVSREKKESFPLTVTSAQKNPTAFYLCASSRDRGNQPQHFGDGTRLSIL.

J is TRBJ1-6 and V is TRBV24-1, with TRBD1 as a possible D gene (5 bases). The germline CDR1 and CDR2 sequences are KGHDR and SFDVKD. The CDR3 covers 16 residues. V was cut by 4 bases and J by 8 bases, with 17 bases left in between. CDR3 DNA: TGTGCCACCAGTGACCTACGGGGGACGGTCGATTCACCCCTCCACTTT. It codes for CATSDLRGTVDSPLHF.

The chain carries TRBV10-3 and TRBJ2-6, with TRBD1 matching 7 bases. The ends lost 5 bases at V and 0 bases at J; junction bases unmatched: 10. This CDR3 is built from 18 residues. Germline assignment: CDR1 ENHRY and CDR2 SYGVKD. The chain's CDR3 is CAISKYRDRTSGANVLTF. In DNA, the CDR3 is TGTGCCATCAGTAAATACCGGGACAGAACCTCTGGGGCCAACGTCCTGACTTTC.

Only one count was recorded for this clone. The gene calls are TRBV11-3 and TRBJ2-5, with 11 bases identical to TRBD2. Germline V gene sequence: CDR1 SGHNT, CDR2 YENEEA. V was clipped by 4 bases and J by 1 base; unmatched bases: 5. The CDR3 totals 16 residues. The DNA for the CDR3 is TGTGCCAGCAGCTACTTGACTAGCGGGACCCAAGAGACCCAGTACTTC. Translating it yields CASSYLTSGTQETQYF.

The chain has TRBV29-1 and TRBJ1-1; a possible D gene is TRBD1 (6 bases). Germline values: CDR1 SQVTM, CDR2 ANQGSEA. Trimming took off 0 bases at V and 11 bases at J, with 10 bases between the two ends. This CDR3 is built from 11 residues. In DNA form, the CDR3 reads TGCAGCGTTGAAGATGGGACAAGGGCTTTCTTT. This codes for CSVEDGTRAFF.

The chain combines TRBV6-5 with TRBJ2-1; 10 bases line up with TRBD1. The V and J ends lost 10 bases and 9 bases, in that order; junction bases with no gene match: 12. Per the germline V gene, CDR1 is MNHEY and CDR2 is SVGAGI. The CDR3 is 14 residues long. The CDR3 region has the DNA TGTGCCACTGCAAGACAGGGGGCCATGGGTGAGCAGTTCTTC. Protein product: CATARQGAMGEQFF.

This sequence joins TRBV21-1 and TRBJ1-5; the table's D call of TRBD1 was not tested on the DNA. TRBV21-1 has pseudogene status. CDR3 length: 15 amino acids. The CDR3 DNA reads as TGTGCCAGCAGCAGGGGGTACAGGGGAAATCAGCCCCAGCATTTT. Amino acid sequence: CASSRGYRGNQPQHF.